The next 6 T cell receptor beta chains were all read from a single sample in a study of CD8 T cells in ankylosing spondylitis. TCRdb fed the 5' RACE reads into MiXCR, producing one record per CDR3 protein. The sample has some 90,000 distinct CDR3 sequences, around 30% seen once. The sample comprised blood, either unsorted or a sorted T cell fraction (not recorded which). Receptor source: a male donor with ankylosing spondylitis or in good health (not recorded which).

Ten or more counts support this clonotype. In DNA form, the CDR3 reads TGTGCCAGCAGTGAAGCCTACGAGCAGTACTTC. Encoded protein: CASSEAYEQYF. The J gene is TRBJ2-7, the V gene TRBV2; D gene uncertain. From germline, CDR1 is SNHLY and CDR2 FYNNEI. V lost 0 bases and J lost 3, with 0 bases in between. This CDR3 is 11 amino acids long.

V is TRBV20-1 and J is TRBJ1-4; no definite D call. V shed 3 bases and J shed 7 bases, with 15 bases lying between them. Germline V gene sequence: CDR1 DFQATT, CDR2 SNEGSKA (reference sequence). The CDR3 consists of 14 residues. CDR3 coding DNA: TGCAGTGCTAGGTCTGGCCCCGGTGGTGAAAAACTGTTTTTT. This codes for CSARSGPGGEKLFF.

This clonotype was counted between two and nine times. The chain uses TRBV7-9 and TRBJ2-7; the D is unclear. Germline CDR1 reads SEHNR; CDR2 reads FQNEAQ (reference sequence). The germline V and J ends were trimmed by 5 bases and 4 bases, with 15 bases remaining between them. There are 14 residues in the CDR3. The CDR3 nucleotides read TGTGCCAGCAGCCGGATGTCGGCACAATACGAGCAGTACGTC. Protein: CASSRMSAQYEQYV.

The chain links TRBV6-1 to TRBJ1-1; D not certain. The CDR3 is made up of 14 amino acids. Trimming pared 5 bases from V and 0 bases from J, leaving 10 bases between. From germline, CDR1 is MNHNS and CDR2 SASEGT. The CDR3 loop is CASSRPAMNTEAFF. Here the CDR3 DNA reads TGTGCCAGCAGTAGACCGGCCATGAACACTGAAGCTTTCTTT.

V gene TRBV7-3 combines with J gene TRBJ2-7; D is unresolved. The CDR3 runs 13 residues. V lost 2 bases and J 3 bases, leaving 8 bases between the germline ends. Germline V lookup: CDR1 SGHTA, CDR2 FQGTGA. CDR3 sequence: CASSLGQYYEQYF. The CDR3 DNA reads TGTGCCAGCAGCTTAGGCCAGTACTACGAGCAGTACTTC.

For the CDR3, the DNA is TGCAGTGCACTTCGGACAGGGGTGGCCGGGGAGCTGTTTTTT. Translating it yields CSALRTGVAGELFF. This chain connects TRBV20-1 to TRBJ2-2, with TRBD1 matching 9 bases. The CDR3 contains 14 residues. CDR1 DFQATT and CDR2 SNEGSKA come from the germline V gene (reference sequence). After removal of 6 bases from V and 6 bases from J, the junction contained 8 bases not matched to a gene.